One TCR beta chain is described in this entry. The antigen is undetermined. This CDR3 is built from 15 residues. Germline lookup yields CDR1 SGHRS and CDR2 YFSETQ. With 2 bases removed from V and 4 bases from J, the gap between germline ends came to 13 bases. General observations from the study: Whole repertoires were not studied in the larger cohort, only one V-J beta rearrangement. Tumor memory CD4+ T cell TCR gene usage clustered with blood and lymph node memory CD4+ cells and lymph node naive CD4+ cells. Tumor Tregs overlapped most with tumor, then blood, naive CD4+ cells.

Cells sorted as Tregs were CD4+, CD25+ and CD127-/low. After constant-region reverse-primer amplification, full-length variable regions underwent semi-nested PCR with Nested Universal Primer A. TCRdb independently ran MiXCR on the 5' RACE reads; one entry per CDR3 protein. The sample contains roughly 57,000 distinct CDR3 sequences, less than 25% of which appear only once. The origin of this receptor is a female donor with breast cancer. Sequencing input: tumor-infiltrating Tregs sorted from the breast tumor. The gene calls are TRBV5-1 and TRBJ2-1; possibly TRBD1 for D (6 bases). CDR3 DNA: TGCGCCAGCAGCTTCACAGGGAGAGAGTACAATGAGCAGTTCTTC. Translation: CASSFTGREYNEQFF. Filled out from reference TRBV5-1 and TRBJ2-1, the complete variable domain reads KAGVTQTPRYLIKTRGQQVTLSCSPISGHRSVSWYQQTPGQGLQFLFEYFSETQRNKGNFPGRFSGRQFSNSRSEMNVSTLELGDSALYLCASSFTGREYNEQFFGPGTRLTVL.